These 28 T cell receptor beta chains originate from one sample sequenced in a study of long-term antiretroviral therapy in people with HIV. Version v3.0 of the immunoSEQ assay ran at survey level. The assay was immunoSEQ multiplex PCR, and TCRdb's table has in-frame clones only and misses some. The sample carries about 21,000 clones, roughly 87% recorded once. Sequences were derived from unsorted PBMCs, sampled 0.2 years before starting antiretroviral therapy. These receptors all come from a man younger than 35 with HIV.

The chain has TRBV7-2 and TRBJ1-3; D is unresolved. This CDR3 has 16 residues. Trimming took 6 bases from V and 0 from J, leaving 15 bases between them. In germline, CDR1 is SGHTA, CDR2 FQGNSA. The CDR3: CASSRYGAASGNTIYF. The CDR3 nucleotides read TGTGCCAGCAGTCGGTATGGTGCAGCCTCTGGAAACACCATATATTTT.

V usage is TRBV6-4 and J usage is TRBJ2-5, with 12 bases aligning to TRBD2. The CDR3 covers 14 residues. V shed 6 bases and J 4 bases; nucleotides not matched to a gene: 3. From germline, CDR1 is MRHNA and CDR2 SNTAGT. The CDR3 nucleotides are TGTGCCAGCAGCCAACTAGCGGGAGGAGAGACCCAGTACTTC. The encoded protein is CASSQLAGGETQYF.

The V call is TRBV7-6, the J call TRBJ2-1, with a tentative D call TRBD1 (5 bases). Trimming removed 4 bases at V and 3 bases at J, with 13 bases between. The germline gives CDR1 SGHVS, CDR2 FNYEAQ. CDR3 size: 15 residues. This chain's CDR3 is CASSSAVRGYNEQFF. The CDR3 region has the DNA TGTGCCAGCAGCTCTGCGGTAAGGGGCTACAATGAGCAGTTCTTC. Supplemented by reference TRBV7-6 and TRBJ2-1, the full variable domain reads GAGVSQSPRYKVTKRGQDVALRCDPISGHVSLYWYRQALGQGPEFLTYFNYEAQQDKSGLPNDRFSAERPEGSISTLTIQRTEQRDSAMYRCASSSAVRGYNEQFFGPGTRLTVL.

This clone has only a few counts. The J gene is TRBJ2-2, the V gene TRBV5-1, with 9 bases lining up with TRBD1. V gave up 1 base and J gave up 6 bases; unmatched junction bases: 4. The CDR3 runs to 15 residues. Germline CDR1 SGHRS, CDR2 YFSETQ. In DNA form, the CDR3 reads TGCGCCAGCAGCTTGACAGGGGGCAAATCCGGGGAGCTGTTTTTT. It yields the protein CASSLTGGKSGELFF.

The chain links TRBV2 to TRBJ2-5, with TRBD2 matching 13 bases. The CDR3 covers 17 residues. Trimming at V came to 2 bases and at J to 5 bases, leaving 8 bases not matched to a gene. Germline V lookup: CDR1 SNHLY, CDR2 FYNNEI. The CDR3 DNA follows: TGTGCCAGCAGTGAAACAACTAGCGGGGGGGGACGGGAGACCCAGTACTTC. The encoded protein is CASSETTSGGGRETQYF. Variable domain in full (rest from reference TRBV2 and TRBJ2-5): EPEVTQTPSHQVTQMGQEVILRCVPISNHLYFYWYRQILGQKVEFLVSFYNNEISEKSEIFDDQFSVERPDGSNFTLKIRSTKLEDSAMYFCASSETTSGGGRETQYFGPGTRLLVL.

The rearrangement joins TRBV27 to TRBJ2-2; 9 bases agree with TRBD1. The V and J ends lost 1 base and 6 bases, in that order; junction bases with no gene match: 0. This CDR3 is built from 14 residues. CDR1 is MNHEY, CDR2 SMNVEV, per germline (reference sequence). The CDR3 bases are TGTGCCAGCAGTTTATGGACAGGGGCCGGGGAGCTGTTTTTT. This gives the protein CASSLWTGAGELFF.

V and J are TRBV18 and TRBJ2-2; a weak D match, TRBD2 (6 bases). Germline CDR1 and CDR2: KGHSH and LQKENI. Trimming removed 0 bases at V and 1 base at J, with 9 bases between. This CDR3 has 16 amino acids. CDR3 residues: CASSPPGSENTGELFF. For the CDR3, the DNA is TGTGCCAGCTCACCACCCGGGAGCGAGAACACCGGGGAGCTGTTTTTT.

V is TRBV4-2 and J is TRBJ2-7; maybe TRBD2 (5 bases). With 4 bases removed from V and 4 bases from J, the gap between germline ends came to 11 bases. Germline CDR1 and CDR2: LGHNA and YNFKEQ. The CDR3 sequence is 13 residues long. The CDR3 protein is CASSLPGRYEQYF. The CDR3 region has the DNA TGTGCCAGCAGCCTCCCTGGGAGATACGAGCAGTACTTC.

The chain combines TRBV6-1 with TRBJ2-7; possibly TRBD1 or TRBD2 for D (5 bases each). Trimming pared 2 bases from V and 1 base from J, leaving 9 bases between. The CDR3 contains 14 residues. Germline values: CDR1 MNHNS, CDR2 SASEGT. The CDR3 sequence: CASSEWGISYEQYF. CDR3 DNA sequence: TGTGCCAGCAGTGAATGGGGGATTTCCTACGAGCAGTACTTC.

This chain connects TRBV10-3 to TRBJ2-3; 7 nucleotides agree with TRBD1. The CDR3 covers 14 residues. The V gene's germline CDR1 is ENHRY and CDR2 SYGVKD. J was trimmed by 6 bases and V by 6 bases; bases with no gene match: 9. CDR3 DNA: TGTGCCATCAGCAGGGACAGTGATCTGGATACGCAGTATTTT. Its translation: CAISRDSDLDTQYF.

V and J are TRBV9 and TRBJ2-2, with 10 bases lining up with TRBD2. From germline, CDR1 is SGDLS and CDR2 YYNGEE. The CDR3 runs 16 residues. After removal of 2 bases from V and 6 bases from J, the junction contained 7 bases not matched to a gene. The CDR3 DNA follows: TGTGCCAGCAGCGTTAGCGGGGGGTCCCACCCCGGGGAGCTGTTTTTT. This gives the protein CASSVSGGSHPGELFF.

A few counts support this clone. The CDR3 DNA reads TGTGCCAGTAGTATAGACGCGAGCTCCTACAATGAGCAGTTCTTC. As protein: CASSIDASSYNEQFF. The chain joins TRBV19 to TRBJ2-1; D is unresolved. The ends were cut back, 0 bases at V and 0 bases at J, with 6 bases in the middle. CDR1 and CDR2 (germline): LNHDA, SQIVND (reference sequence). The CDR3 extends over 15 amino acids.

The chain joins TRBV15 to TRBJ2-1, with TRBD2 identical over 8 bases. Germline V gene data show CDR1 as LNHNV and CDR2 as YYDKDF (reference sequence). With V trimmed by 5 bases and J by 5 bases, 11 bases remained unmatched. The CDR3 spans 16 residues. CDR3 nucleotide sequence: TGTGCCACCAGCCGGGGGGGCTCGGGGGCCCACAATGAGCAGTTCTTC. Amino acid sequence: CATSRGGSGAHNEQFF.

This sequence joins TRBV19 and TRBJ1-1, with 8 bases fitting TRBD1. CDR1 is LNHDA, CDR2 SQIVND, per germline (reference sequence). V lost 5 bases to trimming and J lost 0 bases; unmatched junction nucleotides: 5. CDR3 length equals 15 residues. CDR3 in DNA: TGTGCCAGTAGTGCTCAACAGGGGGTGAACACTGAAGCTTTCTTT. Protein sequence: CASSAQQGVNTEAFF. Based on the CDR3 plus reference TRBV19 and TRBJ1-1, the full variable domain is DGGITQSPKYLFRKEGQNVTLSCEQNLNHDAMYWYRQDPGQGLRLIYYSQIVNDFQKGDIAEGYSVSREKKESFPLTVTSAQKNPTAFYLCASSAQQGVNTEAFFGQGTRLTVV.

This sequence joins TRBV9 and TRBJ1-3, with D tentatively TRBD1 (6 bases). V lost 1 base and J 3 bases, leaving 11 bases between the germline ends. The germline gives CDR1 SGDLS, CDR2 YYNGEE. The CDR3 runs 15 residues. In DNA, the CDR3 is TGTGCCAGCAGCGTAACAACAGGGTATGGAAACACCATATATTTT. This gives the protein CASSVTTGYGNTIYF.

The table lists this clone with a few counts. This chain links TRBV11-2 with TRBJ1-5, with 9 bases fitting TRBD1. Germline-derived CDR1 and CDR2 are SGHAT and FQNNGV. This CDR3 comprises 14 residues. Trimming removed 5 bases from V and 4 bases from J; junction bases left unmatched: 3. The CDR3 sequence is CASSPDRGNQPQHF. CDR3 DNA sequence: TGTGCCAGCAGCCCGGACAGGGGAAATCAGCCCCAGCATTTT.

The rearrangement links TRBV2 to TRBJ1-1; D not certain. CDR1 SNHLY and CDR2 FYNNEI come from the germline V gene. This CDR3 comprises 13 residues. The V end lost 2 bases, the J end lost 5 bases, and 9 bases lay between the germline ends. DNA of the CDR3: TGTGCCAGCAGTGAACGGTTAGGGACTGAAGCTTTCTTT. It codes for CASSERLGTEAFF.

The genes are TRBV12-2 and TRBJ1-1; the D call of TRBD1 is as the table states it, not checked on the DNA. TRBV12-2 counts as a pseudogene. This CDR3 has 15 amino acids. The CDR3 DNA reads as TGTGCAAGTCGCTTAAGACAGGGGACGGAGACTGAAGCTTTCTTT. Residues: CASRLRQGTETEAFF.

J is TRBJ2-1 and V is TRBV5-4; 9 positions agree with TRBD2. Per germline, CDR1 SGHNT and CDR2 YYREEE (reference sequence). Trimming took 0 bases from V and 10 from J; bases not matched to a gene: 2. This CDR3 contains 13 residues. The CDR3 sequence is CASSLGLAAEQFF. In DNA form, the CDR3 reads TGTGCCAGCAGCTTGGGACTAGCGGCCGAGCAGTTCTTC.

This sequence joins TRBV27 and TRBJ1-2; D is uncertain. Deletions cut 6 bases from V and 0 bases from J, with 17 bases between. The length of the CDR3 is 16 residues. Per germline, CDR1 MNHEY and CDR2 SMNVEV (reference sequence). The CDR3 DNA follows: TGTGCCAGCAGCCCTACCCGCCCCCCAACTAACTATGGCTACACCTTC. Translated, it gives CASSPTRPPTNYGYTF.

This clone was detected a few times. J is TRBJ1-6 and V is TRBV9; 8 nucleotides line up with TRBD1. The CDR3 spans 15 residues. V was clipped by 0 bases and J by 8 bases; unmatched bases: 4. Germline lookup yields CDR1 SGDLS and CDR2 YYNGEE. CDR3 DNA: TGTGCCAGCAGCGTAGTCGGGACAGGTGATTCACCCCTCCACTTT. This codes for CASSVVGTGDSPLHF.

This clone was seen just once. The chain links TRBV19 to TRBJ1-1; no firm D call. The V and J ends lost 6 bases and 2 bases respectively, with 16 bases between them. Germline V lookup: CDR1 LNHDA, CDR2 SQIVND (reference sequence). CDR3 length equals 15 residues. CDR3 loop: CASSPKVNENTEAFF. The CDR3 DNA is TGTGCCAGTAGCCCTAAGGTAAACGAAAACACTGAAGCTTTCTTT.

The chain uses TRBV5-4 and TRBJ2-3; a weak D match, TRBD2 (5 bases). CDR3 length: 12 residues. Germline loops: CDR1 SGHNT, CDR2 YYREEE (reference sequence). V was clipped by 6 bases and J by 7 bases, with 12 bases between them. CDR3 DNA sequence: TGTGCCAGCATCTCGGAGGCGAATACGCAGTATTTT. Its protein is CASISEANTQYF.

The chain carries TRBV13 and TRBJ2-7; TRBD2 might be the D (6 bases). Germline V lookup: CDR1 PRHDT, CDR2 FYEKMQ (reference sequence). The CDR3 has 15 residues. V gave up 0 bases and J gave up 2 bases, with 11 bases separating them. Here the CDR3 reads CASSLGLALTYEQYF. For the CDR3, the DNA is TGTGCCAGCAGCTTAGGGCTAGCGCTTACCTACGAGCAGTACTTC.

The V gene is TRBV28, the J gene TRBJ2-3, with D possibly matching TRBD2 (7 bases). The CDR3 is 16 residues long. Trimming pared 6 bases from V and 2 bases from J, leaving 18 bases between. CDR1 and CDR2 from the germline V gene are MDHEN and SYDVKM. CDR3 nucleotides: TGTGCCAGCAGGGCTGGAGGGGGGGGAAACACAGATACGCAGTATTTT. This gives the protein CASRAGGGGNTDTQYF.

By sample share, this clone is medium-sized. This chain connects TRBV10-3 to TRBJ2-1; TRBD2 is a possible D gene (6 bases). Trimming cost V 0 bases and J 8 bases, with 17 bases left between them. This CDR3 has 16 amino acids. Germline CDR1 ENHRY, CDR2 SYGVKD. Written as DNA, the CDR3 is TGTGCCATCAGTGAGTCGACCGGGAGTAGAACATATGAGCAGTTCTTC. It encodes CAISESTGSRTYEQFF.

The chain recombines TRBV9 with TRBJ2-3; D gene unclear. The V gene's germline CDR1 is SGDLS and CDR2 YYNGEE. Trimming took 0 bases from V and 6 from J, leaving 5 bases between them. CDR3 size: 12 residues. As DNA, the CDR3 is TGTGCCAGCAGCGTAGGGGTTGATACGCAGTATTTT. Translation gives CASSVGVDTQYF.

The chain recombines TRBV9 with TRBJ2-7; D uncertain. CDR1 is SGDLS, CDR2 YYNGEE, per germline. This CDR3 is 14 amino acids long. V lost 4 bases, J lost 2 bases, and 13 bases lay in between. CDR3: CASSTGSRAYEQYF. The CDR3, as DNA: TGTGCCAGCAGCACTGGGTCCCGGGCCTACGAGCAGTACTTC.